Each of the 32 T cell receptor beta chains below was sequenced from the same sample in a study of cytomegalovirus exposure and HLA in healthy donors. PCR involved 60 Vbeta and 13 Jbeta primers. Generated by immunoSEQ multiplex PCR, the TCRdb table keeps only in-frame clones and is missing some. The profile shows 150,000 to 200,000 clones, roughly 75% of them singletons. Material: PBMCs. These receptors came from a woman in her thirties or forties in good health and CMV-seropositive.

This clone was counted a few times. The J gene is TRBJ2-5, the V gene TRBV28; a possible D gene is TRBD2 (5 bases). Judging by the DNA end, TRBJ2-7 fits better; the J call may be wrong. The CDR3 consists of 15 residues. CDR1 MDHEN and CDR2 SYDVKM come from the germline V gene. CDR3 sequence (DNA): TGTGCCAGCAGGACTCCATCCGACTACAATTACGAGCAGTACTTC. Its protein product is CASRTPSDYNYEQYF.

The CDR3 is CASSVVTGDTEAFF. The CDR3, as DNA: TGTGCCAGCAGCGTAGTAACAGGAGACACTGAAGCTTTCTTT. The chain uses TRBV9 and TRBJ1-1; weak D call: TRBD1 (5 bases). The CDR3 is made up of 14 amino acids. CDR1 SGDLS and CDR2 YYNGEE come from the germline V gene. V was cut by 0 bases and J by 3 bases, with 9 bases left in between.

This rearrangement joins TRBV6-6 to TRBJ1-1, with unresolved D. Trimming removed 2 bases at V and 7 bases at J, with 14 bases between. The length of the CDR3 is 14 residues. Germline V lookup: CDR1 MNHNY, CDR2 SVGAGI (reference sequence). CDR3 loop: CASSYESLSGEAFF. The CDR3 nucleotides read TGTGCCAGCAGTTACGAAAGTCTCTCAGGTGAAGCTTTCTTT.

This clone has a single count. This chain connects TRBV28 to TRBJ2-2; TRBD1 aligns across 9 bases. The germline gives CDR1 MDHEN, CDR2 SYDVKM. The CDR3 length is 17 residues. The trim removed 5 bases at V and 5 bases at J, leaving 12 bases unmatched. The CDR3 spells CASSEGQGGVGTGELFF. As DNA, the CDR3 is TGTGCCAGCAGTGAGGGACAGGGAGGTGTAGGGACCGGGGAGCTGTTTTTT.

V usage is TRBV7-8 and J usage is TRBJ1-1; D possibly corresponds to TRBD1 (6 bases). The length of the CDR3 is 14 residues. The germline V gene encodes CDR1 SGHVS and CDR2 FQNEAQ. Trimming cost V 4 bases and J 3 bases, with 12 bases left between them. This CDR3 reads CASSYRVMDTEAFF. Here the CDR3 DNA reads TGTGCCAGCAGCTACAGGGTGATGGACACTGAAGCTTTCTTT. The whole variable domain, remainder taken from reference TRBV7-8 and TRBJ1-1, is GAGVSQSPRYKVAKRGQDVALRCDPISGHVSLFWYQQALGQGPEFLTYFQNEAQLDKSGLPSDRFFAERPEGSVSTLKIQRTQQEDSAVYLCASSYRVMDTEAFFGQGTRLTVV.

CDR3 region: CASSVGRGASGPRPEGEQYF. CDR3 nucleotides: TGTGCCAGCAGCGTGGGAAGAGGAGCTAGCGGCCCTCGCCCGGAAGGAGAGCAGTACTTC. The chain links TRBV9 to TRBJ2-7; 7 bases match TRBD2. CDR1 and CDR2 (germline): SGDLS, YYNGEE. The V gene end was trimmed by 2 bases and the J gene end by 7 bases; junction bases not matched to a gene: 27. CDR3 size: 20 residues.

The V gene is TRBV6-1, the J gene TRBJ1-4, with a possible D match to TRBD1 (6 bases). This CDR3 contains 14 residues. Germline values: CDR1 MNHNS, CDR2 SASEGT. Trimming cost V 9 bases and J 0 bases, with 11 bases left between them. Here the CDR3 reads CASSTGTTNEKLFF. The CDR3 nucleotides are TGTGCCAGTTCCACAGGGACAACTAATGAAAAACTGTTTTTT.

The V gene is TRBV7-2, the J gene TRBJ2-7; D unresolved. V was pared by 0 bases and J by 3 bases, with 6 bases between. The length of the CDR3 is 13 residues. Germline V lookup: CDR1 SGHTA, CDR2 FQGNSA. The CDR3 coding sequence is TGTGCCAGCAGCTTAGCTAGTATCTACGAGCAGTACTTC. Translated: CASSLASIYEQYF.

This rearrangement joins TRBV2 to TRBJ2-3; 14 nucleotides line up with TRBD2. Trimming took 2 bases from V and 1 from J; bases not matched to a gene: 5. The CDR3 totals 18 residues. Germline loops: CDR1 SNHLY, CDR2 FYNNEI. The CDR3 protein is CASSERGLAGVGTDTQYF. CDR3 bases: TGTGCCAGCAGTGAAAGGGGACTAGCGGGAGTGGGCACAGATACGCAGTATTTT.

CDR3 region: CASSLQGVKNGYTF. CDR3 sequence (DNA): TGTGCCAGCAGTCTTCAGGGGGTTAAGAATGGCTACACCTTC. The gene calls are TRBV28 and TRBJ1-2; 7 bases map to TRBD1. The CDR3 has 14 residues. Germline assignment: CDR1 MDHEN and CDR2 SYDVKM. With 5 bases clipped from V and 6 bases from J, the junction kept 9 bases outside the gene matches.

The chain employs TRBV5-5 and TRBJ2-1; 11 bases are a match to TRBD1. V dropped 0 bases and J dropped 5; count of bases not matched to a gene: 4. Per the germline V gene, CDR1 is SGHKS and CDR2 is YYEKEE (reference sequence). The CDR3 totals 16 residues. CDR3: CASSLGTGGYDNEQFF. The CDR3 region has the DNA TGTGCCAGCAGCTTGGGGACAGGGGGCTATGACAATGAGCAGTTCTTC.

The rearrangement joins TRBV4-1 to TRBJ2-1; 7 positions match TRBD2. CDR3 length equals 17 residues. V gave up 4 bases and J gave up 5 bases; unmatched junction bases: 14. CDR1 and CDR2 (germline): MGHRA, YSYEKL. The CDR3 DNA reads TGCGCCAGCAGCCCACTGTCTAGCGGACCTGCAAACAATGAGCAGTTCTTC. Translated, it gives CASSPLSSGPANNEQFF.

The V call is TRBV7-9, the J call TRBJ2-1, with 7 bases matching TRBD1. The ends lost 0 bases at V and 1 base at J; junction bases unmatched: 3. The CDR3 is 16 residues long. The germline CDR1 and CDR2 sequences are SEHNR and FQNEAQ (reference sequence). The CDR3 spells CASSLADRRSYNEQFF. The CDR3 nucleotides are TGTGCCAGCAGCTTAGCGGACAGGCGTTCCTACAATGAGCAGTTCTTC.

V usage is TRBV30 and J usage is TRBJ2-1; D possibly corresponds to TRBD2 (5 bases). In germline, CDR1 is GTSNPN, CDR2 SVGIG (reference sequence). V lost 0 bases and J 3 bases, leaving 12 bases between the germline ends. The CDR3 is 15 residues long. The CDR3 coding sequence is TGTGCCTGGAGTGTGAAACTAGATTTCTACAATGAGCAGTTCTTC. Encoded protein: CAWSVKLDFYNEQFF.

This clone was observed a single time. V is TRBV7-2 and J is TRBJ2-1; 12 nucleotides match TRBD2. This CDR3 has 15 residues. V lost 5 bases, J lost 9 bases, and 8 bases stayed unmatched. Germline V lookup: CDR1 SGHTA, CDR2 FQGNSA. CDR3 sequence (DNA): TGTGCCAGCAGCCCAGGACTAGCGGGATTGCGTGAGCAGTTCTTC. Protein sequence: CASSPGLAGLREQFF.

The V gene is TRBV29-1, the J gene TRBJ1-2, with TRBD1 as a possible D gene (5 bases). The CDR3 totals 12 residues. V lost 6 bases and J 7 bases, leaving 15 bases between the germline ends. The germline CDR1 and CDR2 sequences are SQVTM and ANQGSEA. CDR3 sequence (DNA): TGCAGCGTGGAGGGACTGGAGAGTGGCTACACCTTC. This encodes CSVEGLESGYTF.

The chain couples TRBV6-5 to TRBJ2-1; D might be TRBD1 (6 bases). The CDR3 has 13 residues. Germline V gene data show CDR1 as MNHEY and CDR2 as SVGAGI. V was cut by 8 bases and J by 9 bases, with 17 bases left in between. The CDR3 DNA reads TGTGCCAGCCAAACGGGTCAGGGGCTTGAGCAGTTCTTC. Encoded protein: CASQTGQGLEQFF.

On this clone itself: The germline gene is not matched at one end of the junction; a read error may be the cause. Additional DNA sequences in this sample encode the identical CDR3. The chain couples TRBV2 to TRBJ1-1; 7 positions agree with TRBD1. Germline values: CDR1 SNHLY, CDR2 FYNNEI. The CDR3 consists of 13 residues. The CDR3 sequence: CATRQGRDTEAFF. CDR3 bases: TGCGCCACGAGACAGGGAAGGGACACTGAAGCTTTCTTT.

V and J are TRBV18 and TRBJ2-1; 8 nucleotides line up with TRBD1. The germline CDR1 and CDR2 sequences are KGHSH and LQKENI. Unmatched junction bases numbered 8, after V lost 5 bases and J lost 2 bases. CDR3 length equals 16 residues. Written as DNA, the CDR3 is TGTGCCAGCTCAGCGGACAGGGTCTCCCCCTACAATGAGCAGTTCTTC. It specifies CASSADRVSPYNEQFF. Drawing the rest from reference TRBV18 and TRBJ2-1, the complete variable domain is NAGVMQNPRHLVRRRGQEARLRCSPMKGHSHVYWYRQLPEEGLKFMVYLQKENIIDESGMPKERFSAEFPKEGPSILRIQQVVRGDSAAYFCASSADRVSPYNEQFFGPGTRLTVL.

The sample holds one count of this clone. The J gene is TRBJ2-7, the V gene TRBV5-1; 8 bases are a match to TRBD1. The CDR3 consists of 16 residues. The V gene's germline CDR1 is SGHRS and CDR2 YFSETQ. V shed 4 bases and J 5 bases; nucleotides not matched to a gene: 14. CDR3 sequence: CASSPGSGQGRNEQYF. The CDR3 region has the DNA TGCGCCAGCAGCCCTGGTTCAGGACAGGGTAGGAACGAGCAGTACTTC.

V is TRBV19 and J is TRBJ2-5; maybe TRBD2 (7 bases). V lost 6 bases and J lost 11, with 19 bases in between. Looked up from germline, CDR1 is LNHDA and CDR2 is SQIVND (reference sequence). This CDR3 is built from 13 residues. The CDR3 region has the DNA TGTGCCAGTAGCCCGCTCGGGGGGCGGGAGCAGTACTTC. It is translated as CASSPLGGREQYF.

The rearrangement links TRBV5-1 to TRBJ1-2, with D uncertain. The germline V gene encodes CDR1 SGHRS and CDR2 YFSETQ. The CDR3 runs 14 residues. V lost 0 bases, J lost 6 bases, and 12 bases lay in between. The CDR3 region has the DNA TGCGCCAGCAGCTTGGTGTTCGGGGAAGATGGCTACACCTTC. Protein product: CASSLVFGEDGYTF.

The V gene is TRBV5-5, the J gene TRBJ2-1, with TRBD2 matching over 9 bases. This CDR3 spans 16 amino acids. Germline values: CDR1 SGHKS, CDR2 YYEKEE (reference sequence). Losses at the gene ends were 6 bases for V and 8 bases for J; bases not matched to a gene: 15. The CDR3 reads CASTTFSGLAIDEQFF. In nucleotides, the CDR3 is TGTGCCAGCACCACTTTTTCCGGACTAGCGATCGATGAGCAGTTCTTC.

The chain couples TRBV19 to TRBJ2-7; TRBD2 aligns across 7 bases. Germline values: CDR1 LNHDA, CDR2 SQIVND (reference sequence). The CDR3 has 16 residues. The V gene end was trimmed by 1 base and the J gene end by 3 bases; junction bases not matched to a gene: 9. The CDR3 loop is CASSIASGVGYYEQYF. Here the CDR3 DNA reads TGTGCCAGTAGTATAGCTAGCGGAGTCGGGTACTACGAGCAGTACTTC. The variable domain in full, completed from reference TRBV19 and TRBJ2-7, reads DGGITQSPKYLFRKEGQNVTLSCEQNLNHDAMYWYRQDPGQGLRLIYYSQIVNDFQKGDIAEGYSVSREKKESFPLTVTSAQKNPTAFYLCASSIASGVGYYEQYFGPGTRLTVT.

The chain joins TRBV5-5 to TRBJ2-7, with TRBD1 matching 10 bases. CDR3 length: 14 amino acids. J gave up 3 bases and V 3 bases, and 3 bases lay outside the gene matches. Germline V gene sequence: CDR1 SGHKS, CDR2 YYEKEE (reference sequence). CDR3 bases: TGTGCCAGCAGCTCGGGACAGGGGCTCTACGAGCAGTACTTC. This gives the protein CASSSGQGLYEQYF.

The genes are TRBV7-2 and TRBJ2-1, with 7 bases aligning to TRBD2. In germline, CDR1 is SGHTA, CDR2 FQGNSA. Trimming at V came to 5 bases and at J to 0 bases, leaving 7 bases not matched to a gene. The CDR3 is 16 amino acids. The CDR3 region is CASSRVPGGSYNEQFF. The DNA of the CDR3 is TGTGCCAGCAGCCGAGTGCCGGGGGGCTCCTACAATGAGCAGTTCTTC.

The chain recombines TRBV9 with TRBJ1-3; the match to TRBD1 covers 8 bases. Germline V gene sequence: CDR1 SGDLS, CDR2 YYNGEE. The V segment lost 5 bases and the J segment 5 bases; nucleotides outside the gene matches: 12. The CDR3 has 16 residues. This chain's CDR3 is CASSPQGAQIRNTIYF. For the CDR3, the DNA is TGTGCCAGCAGTCCCCAGGGGGCGCAGATAAGAAACACCATATATTTT.

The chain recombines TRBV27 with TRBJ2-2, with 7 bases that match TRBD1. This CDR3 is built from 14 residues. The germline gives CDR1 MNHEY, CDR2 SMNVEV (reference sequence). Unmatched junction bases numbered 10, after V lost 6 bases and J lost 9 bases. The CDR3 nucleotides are TGTGCCAGCAGGCTTGGGGACAGTCGCCGGGAGCTGTTTTTT. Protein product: CASRLGDSRRELFF.

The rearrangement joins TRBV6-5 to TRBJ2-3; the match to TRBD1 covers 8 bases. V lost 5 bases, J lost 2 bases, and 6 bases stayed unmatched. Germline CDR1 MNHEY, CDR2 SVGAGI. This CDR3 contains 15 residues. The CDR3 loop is CASSTRDRPTDTQYF. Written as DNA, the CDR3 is TGTGCCAGCAGTACCCGGGACAGGCCCACAGATACGCAGTATTTT.

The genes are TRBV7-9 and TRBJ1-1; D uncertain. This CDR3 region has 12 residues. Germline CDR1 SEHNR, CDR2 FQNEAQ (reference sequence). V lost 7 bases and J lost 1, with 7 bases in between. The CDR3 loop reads CASNSGNTEAFF. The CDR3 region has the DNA TGTGCCAGCAACTCAGGGAACACTGAAGCTTTCTTT.

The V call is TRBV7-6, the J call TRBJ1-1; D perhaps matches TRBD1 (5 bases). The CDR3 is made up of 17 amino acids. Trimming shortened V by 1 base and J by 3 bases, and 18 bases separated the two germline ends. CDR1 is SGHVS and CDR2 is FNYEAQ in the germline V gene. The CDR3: CASSLDLGRDYYTEAFF. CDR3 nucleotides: TGTGCCAGCAGCTTAGATTTGGGGCGGGACTACTACACTGAAGCTTTCTTT. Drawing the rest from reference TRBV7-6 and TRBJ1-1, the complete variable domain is GAGVSQSPRYKVTKRGQDVALRCDPISGHVSLYWYRQALGQGPEFLTYFNYEAQQDKSGLPNDRFSAERPEGSISTLTIQRTEQRDSAMYRCASSLDLGRDYYTEAFFGQGTRLTVV.

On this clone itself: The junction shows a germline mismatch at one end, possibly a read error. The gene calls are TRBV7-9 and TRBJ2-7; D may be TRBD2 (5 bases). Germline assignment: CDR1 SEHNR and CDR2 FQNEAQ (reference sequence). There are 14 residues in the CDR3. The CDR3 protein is CASSLIGSGYEQYF. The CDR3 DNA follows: TGTGCCAGCAGCTTAATAGGTTCGGGGTACGAGCAATACTTC. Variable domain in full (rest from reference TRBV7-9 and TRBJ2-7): DTGVSQNPRHKITKRGQNVTFRCDPISEHNRLYWYRQTLGQGPEFLTYFQNEAQLEKSRLLSDRFSAERPKGSFSTLEIQRTEQGDSAMYLCASSLIGSGYEQYFGPGTRLTVT.